Each of the 13 T cell receptor beta chains below was sequenced from the same sample in a study of metastatic and nonmetastatic thyroid tumors. Patients underwent thyroid surgery, and none had received any treatment before it. TCRdb used MiXCR to call clones anew from the PCR reads. The sample shows about 64,000 clones, under 5% of them seen only once. The sequenced sample was blood. The receptors derive from a female donor with papillary thyroid cancer or a benign thyroid nodule (not recorded which). Some clones in this sample may be carry-over from other donors' samples.

This clone was seen at least ten times. The rearrangement joins TRBV12-3 or TRBV12-4 to TRBJ1-3; possibly TRBD1 for D (5 bases). The CDR3 sequence is 17 residues long. Between the trimmed V and J ends, which lost 5 bases and 0 bases, there was a span of 17 bases. The CDR3 nucleotides are TGTGCCAGCAGTGCTTCCCAGGGATGGGGCTCTGGAAACACCATATATTTT. It yields the protein CASSASQGWGSGNTIYF.

This clone was counted ten times or more. The J gene is TRBJ2-2, the V gene TRBV7-3; 13 positions match TRBD2. Looked up from germline, CDR1 is SGHTA and CDR2 is FQGTGA. The length of the CDR3 is 15 residues. V lost 3 bases, J lost 5 bases, and 0 bases stayed unmatched. DNA of the CDR3: TGTGCCAGCAGCTTGGGACTAGCGGGGACCGGGGAGCTGTTTTTT. It translates to CASSLGLAGTGELFF.

There are many counts of this clone. This chain links TRBV2 with TRBJ1-6; no firm D call. CDR3 length: 15 amino acids. CDR1 is SNHLY and CDR2 is FYNNEI in the germline V gene. Trimming took 7 bases from V and 10 from J, leaving 20 bases between them. The CDR3 region is CASIRRNGGGSPLHF. CDR3 sequence (DNA): TGTGCCAGCATACGCCGGAATGGAGGAGGCTCACCCCTCCACTTT.

In this sample, this clone turned up a few times. Other DNA sequences in this sample translate to the same CDR3. The V and J genes are TRBV20-1 and TRBJ2-3; 8 bases are a match to TRBD2. The CDR3 contains 14 residues. CDR1 and CDR2 from the germline V gene are DFQATT and SNEGSKA (reference sequence). V was pared by 3 bases and J by 0 bases, with 2 bases of the junction left unmatched. DNA for the CDR3: TGCAGTGCTAGTCCTAGCGGGAGCACAGATACGCAGTATTTT. This codes for CSASPSGSTDTQYF.

Many counts were recorded for this clone. The V call is TRBV5-6, the J call TRBJ2-5; TRBD1 matches 7 bases. Germline trimming cut 1 base from V and 5 bases from J; bases unmatched to any gene: 5. The CDR3 has 14 residues. Germline CDR1 SGHDT, CDR2 YYEEEE. The DNA of the CDR3 is TGTGCCAGCAGCTTGAGCAGGGGGTTGGAGACCCAGTACTTC. It is translated as CASSLSRGLETQYF.

There are many counts of this clone. The chain uses TRBV5-6 and TRBJ1-2, with 8 bases identical to TRBD1. This CDR3 is built from 17 residues. With 0 bases clipped from V and 1 base from J, the junction kept 8 bases outside the gene matches. CDR1 and CDR2 from the germline V gene are SGHDT and YYEEEE. The CDR3 reads CASSLVGRGQGNYGYTF. In DNA form, the CDR3 reads TGTGCCAGCAGCTTGGTTGGCAGGGGGCAGGGTAACTATGGCTACACCTTC. Combining the CDR3 with reference TRBV5-6 and TRBJ1-2 gives the whole variable domain DAGVTQSPTHLIKTRGQQVTLRCSPKSGHDTVSWYQQALGQGPQFIFQYYEEEERQRGNFPDRFSGHQFPNYSSELNVNALLLGDSALYLCASSLVGRGQGNYGYTFGSGTRLTVV.

This clone was recorded many times. This chain connects TRBV20-1 to TRBJ1-6; D unresolved. CDR1 DFQATT and CDR2 SNEGSKA come from the germline V gene (reference sequence). Between the trimmed V and J ends, which lost 0 bases and 14 bases, there was a span of 11 bases. This CDR3 contains 12 residues. The CDR3 DNA follows: TGCAGTGCTAGAGACCTCCAGTCAACCCTCCACTTT. It translates to CSARDLQSTLHF.

In its sample, this clone was seen a few times. This may come from a read error, since a much larger clone is one base off. The chain has TRBV4-2 and TRBJ2-7; D is possibly TRBD2 (5 bases). The CDR3 is made up of 15 amino acids. V was pared by 0 bases and J by 7 bases, with 16 bases between. Looked up from germline, CDR1 is LGHNA and CDR2 is YNFKEQ. The CDR3 bases are TGTGCCAGCAGCCAAGATGGTTCCACGGGAAGGGAGCAGTACTTC. This translates into CASSQDGSTGREQYF.

Comments on this clone: Possible read error: a much larger clone is one base away. CDR3 sequence (DNA): TGCAGCGTTGGCCCGACTATCCCCCTTATAGGGCAGTTCTTC. This codes for CSVGPTIPLIGQFF. The chain uses TRBV29-1 and TRBJ2-1, with D perhaps matching TRBD2 (5 bases). With 4 bases removed from V and 12 bases from J, the gap between germline ends came to 22 bases. Germline lookup yields CDR1 SQVTM and CDR2 ANQGSEA. The CDR3 has 14 amino acids.

This clone was counted at least ten times. The rearrangement links TRBV13 to TRBJ2-1; the D is unclear. The germline CDR1 and CDR2 sequences are PRHDT and FYEKMQ (reference sequence). The CDR3 consists of 13 residues. Trimming left V 2 bases short and J 3 bases short, with 5 bases between. DNA for the CDR3: TGTGCCAGCAGCTTACAGCTCTACAATGAGCAGTTCTTC. This translates into CASSLQLYNEQFF.

At least ten counts were recorded for this clone. V usage is TRBV19 and J usage is TRBJ1-6; D is ambiguous. Germline V gene data show CDR1 as LNHDA and CDR2 as SQIVND (reference sequence). The CDR3 extends over 13 amino acids. V lost 5 bases and J lost 4, with 6 bases in between. CDR3 nucleotide sequence: TGTGCCAGTAGTTCGCATTATAATTCACCCCTCCACTTT. Translating it yields CASSSHYNSPLHF.

This chain links TRBV6-5 with TRBJ2-7; D is ambiguous. Trimming removed 2 bases from V and 6 bases from J, with 17 bases in between. This CDR3 comprises 15 residues. Germline V lookup: CDR1 MNHEY, CDR2 SVGAGI. CDR3: CASSYKGGDVGEQYF. CDR3 nucleotides: TGTGCCAGCAGTTACAAGGGCGGTGACGTGGGCGAGCAGTACTTC.

This clone was detected many times. V is TRBV7-9 and J is TRBJ2-7; tentative D call: TRBD2 (5 bases). This CDR3 has 14 amino acids. Germline V gene lookup returns CDR1 SEHNR and CDR2 FQNEAQ (reference sequence). Trimming pared 2 bases from V and 2 bases from J, leaving 10 bases between. CDR3 loop: CASSLLGGPYEQYF. CDR3 sequence (DNA): TGTGCCAGCAGCTTACTCGGCGGGCCCTACGAGCAGTACTTC.